These 8 T cell receptor beta chains came from one sample sequenced in a study of T cell responses to AZD1222 COVID-19 vaccine. Libraries were prepared by immunoSEQ multiplex PCR; TCRdb keeps only in-frame clonotypes and omits some of them. This sample yields about 180,000 clones, of which over 90% are seen a single time; roughly 2% belongs to the top ten. This material consisted of peripheral blood, taken 28 days after the second AZD1222 dose. These receptors were collected from an adult who received the AZD1222 COVID-19 vaccine.

The chain links TRBV19 to TRBJ2-7; 8 bases are a match to TRBD1. Trimming took 6 bases from V and 1 from J; bases not matched to a gene: 2. Germline CDR1 LNHDA, CDR2 SQIVND (reference sequence). The CDR3 is 13 amino acids. Here the CDR3 DNA reads TGTGCCAGTAGCCGGGACAGGTCCTACGAGCAGTACTTC. Protein product: CASSRDRSYEQYF.

The chain carries TRBV30 and TRBJ1-4, with TRBD1 matching over 11 bases. The CDR3 extends over 14 amino acids. From germline, CDR1 is GTSNPN and CDR2 SVGIG (reference sequence). V was clipped by 5 bases and J by 7 bases; unmatched bases: 6. This CDR3 is CAWSPGQGVEKLFF. DNA of the CDR3: TGTGCCTGGTCGCCGGGACAGGGGGTTGAAAAACTGTTTTTT.

The chain combines TRBV5-6 with TRBJ1-4; perhaps TRBD1 as D (5 bases). CDR3 length equals 18 residues. Trimming removed 4 bases from V and 4 bases from J, with 23 bases in between. The germline CDR1 and CDR2 sequences are SGHDT and YYEEEE. CDR3 in amino acids: CASSPDVLGGYGNEKLFF. In DNA, the CDR3 is TGTGCCAGCAGCCCCGACGTCCTCGGGGGGTACGGTAATGAAAAACTGTTTTTT.

V is TRBV5-4 and J is TRBJ2-3; TRBD1 or TRBD2 may be the D gene (5 bases each). Germline CDR1 is SGHNT and CDR2 is YYREEE (reference sequence). Trimming removed 0 bases at V and 6 bases at J, with 14 bases between. The CDR3 totals 15 residues. This CDR3 reads CASSLGGTEGDTQYF. The CDR3 coding sequence is TGTGCCAGCAGCTTGGGGGGTACAGAGGGGGATACGCAGTATTTT. Full variable domain (outside the CDR3, taken from reference TRBV5-4 and TRBJ2-3): ETGVTQSPTHLIKTRGQQVTLRCSSQSGHNTVSWYQQALGQGPQFIFQYYREEENGRGNFPPRFSGLQFPNYSSELNVNALELDDSALYLCASSLGGTEGDTQYFGPGTRLTVL.

This chain uses TRBV7-3 with TRBJ1-2, with a weak D call TRBD1 (6 bases). The germline V gene encodes CDR1 SGHTA and CDR2 FQGTGA. The CDR3 consists of 13 residues. Trimming left V 5 bases short and J 5 bases short, with 12 bases between. The CDR3 sequence: CASSPGGQYGYTF. CDR3 sequence (DNA): TGTGCCAGCAGCCCCGGAGGACAGTATGGCTACACCTTC.

The V call is TRBV2, the J call TRBJ1-1; TRBD1 might be the D (6 bases). Trimming took off 7 bases at V and 3 bases at J, with 18 bases between the two ends. This CDR3 spans 15 amino acids. CDR1 and CDR2 from the germline V gene are SNHLY and FYNNEI. The CDR3 sequence is CASTLWTVGDTEAFF. The CDR3 DNA reads TGTGCCAGCACCCTTTGGACAGTCGGTGACACTGAAGCTTTCTTT.

The chain is built from TRBV6-2 or TRBV6-3 and TRBJ1-6; 7 bases match TRBD1. This CDR3 is built from 14 residues. Germline V gene lookup returns CDR1 MNHEY and CDR2 SVGEGT. J was trimmed by 7 bases and V by 6 bases; bases with no gene match: 6. The CDR3 here is CASSWTGTNSPLHF. The CDR3 DNA reads as TGTGCCAGCAGCTGGACAGGAACCAATTCACCCCTCCACTTT.

The chain combines TRBV9 with TRBJ2-1, with 9 bases lining up with TRBD2. J was trimmed by 0 bases and V by 0 bases; bases with no gene match: 13. Germline assignment: CDR1 SGDLS and CDR2 YYNGEE. CDR3 size: 20 residues. The CDR3 nucleotides are TGTGCCAGCAGCGTAGCTATCAGCGGGAGGCTTACTAGCTCCTACAATGAGCAGTTCTTC. This codes for CASSVAISGRLTSSYNEQFF.